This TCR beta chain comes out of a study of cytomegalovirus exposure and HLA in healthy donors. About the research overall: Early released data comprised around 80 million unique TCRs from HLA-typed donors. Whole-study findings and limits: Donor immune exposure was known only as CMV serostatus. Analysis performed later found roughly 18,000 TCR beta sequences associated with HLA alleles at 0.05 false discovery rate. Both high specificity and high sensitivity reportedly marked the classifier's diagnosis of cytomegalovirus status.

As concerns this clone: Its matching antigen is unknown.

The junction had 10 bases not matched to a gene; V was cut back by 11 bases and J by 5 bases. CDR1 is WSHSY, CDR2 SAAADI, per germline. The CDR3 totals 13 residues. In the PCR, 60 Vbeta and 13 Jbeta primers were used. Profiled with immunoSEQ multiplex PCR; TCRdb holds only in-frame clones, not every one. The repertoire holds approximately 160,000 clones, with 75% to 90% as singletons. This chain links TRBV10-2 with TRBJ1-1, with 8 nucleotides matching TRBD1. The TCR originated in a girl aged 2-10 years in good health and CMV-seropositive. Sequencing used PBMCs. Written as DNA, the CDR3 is TGCGCCTGCGCAGCCGGACAGGGAACTGAAGCTTTCTTT. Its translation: CACAAGQGTEAFF.